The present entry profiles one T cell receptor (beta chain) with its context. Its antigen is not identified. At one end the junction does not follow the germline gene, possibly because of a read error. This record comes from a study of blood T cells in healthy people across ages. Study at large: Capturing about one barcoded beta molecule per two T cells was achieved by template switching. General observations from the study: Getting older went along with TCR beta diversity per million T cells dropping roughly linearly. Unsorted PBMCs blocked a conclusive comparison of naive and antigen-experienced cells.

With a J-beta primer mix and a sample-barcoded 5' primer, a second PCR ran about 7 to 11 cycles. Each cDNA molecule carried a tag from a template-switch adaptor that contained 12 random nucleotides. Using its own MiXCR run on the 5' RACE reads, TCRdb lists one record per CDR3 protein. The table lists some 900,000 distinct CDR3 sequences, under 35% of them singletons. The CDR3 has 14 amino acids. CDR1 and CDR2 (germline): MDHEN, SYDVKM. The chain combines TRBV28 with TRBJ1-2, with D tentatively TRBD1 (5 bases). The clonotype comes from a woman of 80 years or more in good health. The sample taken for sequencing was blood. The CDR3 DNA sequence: TGTGCCAGCAGTTTAAGTCTCAGGGTCTATGGCTACATCTTC. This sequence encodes CASSLSLRVYGYIF.